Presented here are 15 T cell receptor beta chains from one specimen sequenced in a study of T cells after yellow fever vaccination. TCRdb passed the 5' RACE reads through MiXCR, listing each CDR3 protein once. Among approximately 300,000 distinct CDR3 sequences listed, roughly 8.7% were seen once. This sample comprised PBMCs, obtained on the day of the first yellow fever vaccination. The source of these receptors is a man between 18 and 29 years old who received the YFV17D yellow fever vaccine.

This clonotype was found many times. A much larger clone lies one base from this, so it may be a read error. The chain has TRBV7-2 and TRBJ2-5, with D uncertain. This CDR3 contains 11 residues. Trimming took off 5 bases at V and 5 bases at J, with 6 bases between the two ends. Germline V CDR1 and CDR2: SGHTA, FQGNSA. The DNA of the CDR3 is TGTGCCAGCAGCCCCTGGGAGACCCAGTACTTC. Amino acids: CASSPWETQYF.

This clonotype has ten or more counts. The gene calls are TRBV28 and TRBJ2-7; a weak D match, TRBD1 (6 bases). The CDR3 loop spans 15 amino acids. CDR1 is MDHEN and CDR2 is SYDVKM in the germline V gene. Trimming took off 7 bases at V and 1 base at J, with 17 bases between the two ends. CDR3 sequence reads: CASTSGHSISYEQYV. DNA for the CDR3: TGTGCCAGCACCTCGGGACATTCCATTTCCTACGAGCAGTACGTC.

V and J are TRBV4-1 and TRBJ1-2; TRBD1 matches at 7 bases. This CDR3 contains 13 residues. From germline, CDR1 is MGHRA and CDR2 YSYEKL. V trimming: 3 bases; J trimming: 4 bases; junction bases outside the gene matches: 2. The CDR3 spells CASSQGQSYGYTF. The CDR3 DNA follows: TGCGCCAGCAGCCAGGGACAGAGCTATGGCTACACCTTC.

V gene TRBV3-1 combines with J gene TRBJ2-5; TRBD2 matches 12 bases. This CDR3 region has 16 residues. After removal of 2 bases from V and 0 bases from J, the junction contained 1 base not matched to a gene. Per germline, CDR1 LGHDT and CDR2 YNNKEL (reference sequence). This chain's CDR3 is CASSQTSGGNQETQYF. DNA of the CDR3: TGTGCCAGCAGCCAAACTAGCGGGGGGAACCAAGAGACCCAGTACTTC.

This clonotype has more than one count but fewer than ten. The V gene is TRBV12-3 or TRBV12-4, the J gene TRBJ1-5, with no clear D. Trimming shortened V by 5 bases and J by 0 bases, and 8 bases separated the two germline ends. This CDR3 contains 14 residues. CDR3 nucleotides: TGTGCCAGCAGTCCCGACCGTAGCAATCAGCCCCAGCATTTT. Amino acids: CASSPDRSNQPQHF.

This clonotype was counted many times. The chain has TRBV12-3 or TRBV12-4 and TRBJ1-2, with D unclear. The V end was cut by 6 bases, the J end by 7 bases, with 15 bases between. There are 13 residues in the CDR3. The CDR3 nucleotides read TGTGCCAGCAGCCCGGGCCTAACCGTTGGCTACACCTTC. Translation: CASSPGLTVGYTF.

The CDR3 DNA reads as TGTGCCAGCAGCCCCGGGCAGGGACCAGAGACCCAGTACTTC. Translated: CASSPGQGPETQYF. The chain has TRBV5-6 and TRBJ2-5, with D possibly being TRBD1 or TRBD2 (5 bases each). Germline values: CDR1 SGHDT, CDR2 YYEEEE. This CDR3 spans 14 amino acids. V shed 4 bases and J shed 4 bases, with 14 bases lying between them.

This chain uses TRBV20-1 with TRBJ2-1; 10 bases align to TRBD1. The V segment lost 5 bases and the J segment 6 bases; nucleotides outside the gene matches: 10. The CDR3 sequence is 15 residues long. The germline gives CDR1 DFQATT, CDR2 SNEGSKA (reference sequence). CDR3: CSASGDRGFVNEQFF. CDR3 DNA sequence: TGCAGTGCTTCGGGGGACAGGGGATTCGTCAATGAGCAGTTCTTC.

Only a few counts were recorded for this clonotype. The CDR3 loop is CASSLPQDAGELFF. Here the CDR3 DNA reads TGTGCCAGCAGTTTACCCCAGGACGCCGGGGAGCTGTTTTTT. This chain connects TRBV28 to TRBJ2-2; D is undetermined. The CDR3 is 14 residues long. CDR1 is MDHEN and CDR2 is SYDVKM in the germline V gene. V was shortened by 2 bases and J by 6 bases, with 10 bases between the two germline ends.

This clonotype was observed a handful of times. The CDR3 DNA sequence: TGCGCCAGCAGCTTTCTTGGGGGGAACTCCTACGAGCAGTACTTC. As protein: CASSFLGGNSYEQYF. J is TRBJ2-7 and V is TRBV5-1; D perhaps matches TRBD2 (6 bases). Germline-derived CDR1 and CDR2 are SGHRS and YFSETQ. The CDR3 is 15 residues long. Trimming cost V 2 bases and J 0 bases, with 12 bases left between them.

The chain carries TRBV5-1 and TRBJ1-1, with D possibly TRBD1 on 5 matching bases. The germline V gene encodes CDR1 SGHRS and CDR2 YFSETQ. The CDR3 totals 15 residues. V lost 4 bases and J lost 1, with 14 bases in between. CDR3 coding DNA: TGCGCCAGCAGCCTCCCGACAGCCCCGAACACTGAAGCTTTCTTT. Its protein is CASSLPTAPNTEAFF.

CDR3 sequence reads: CASSFLASSNQPQHF. CDR3 nucleotides: TGTGCCAGCAGCTTCCTCGCGTCCAGCAATCAGCCCCAGCATTTT. The chain employs TRBV7-2 and TRBJ1-5; D unresolved. CDR1 and CDR2 (germline): SGHTA, FQGNSA. V lost 3 bases, J lost 1 base, and 10 bases lay in between. The CDR3 is 15 residues long.

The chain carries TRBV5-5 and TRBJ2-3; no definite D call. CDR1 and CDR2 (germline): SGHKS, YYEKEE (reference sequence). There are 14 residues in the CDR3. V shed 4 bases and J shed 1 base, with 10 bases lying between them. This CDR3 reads CASSPGRRTDTQYF. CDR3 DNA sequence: TGTGCCAGCAGCCCCGGGCGGCGCACAGATACGCAGTATTTT.

The CDR3 reads CASSQERGSSYNEQFF. The DNA of the CDR3 is TGTGCCAGCAGCCAAGAACGCGGCTCCTCCTACAATGAGCAGTTCTTC. The chain couples TRBV14 to TRBJ2-1; D gene uncertain. Between the trimmed V and J ends, which lost 0 bases and 0 bases, there was a span of 9 bases. Germline values: CDR1 SGHDN, CDR2 FVKESK. The CDR3 runs 16 residues.

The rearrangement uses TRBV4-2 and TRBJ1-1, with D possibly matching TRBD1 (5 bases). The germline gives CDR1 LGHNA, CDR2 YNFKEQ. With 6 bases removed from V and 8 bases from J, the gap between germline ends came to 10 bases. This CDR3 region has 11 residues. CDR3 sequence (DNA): TGTGCCAGCAGGGAGGGGCGGGAAGCTTTCTTT. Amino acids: CASREGREAFF.